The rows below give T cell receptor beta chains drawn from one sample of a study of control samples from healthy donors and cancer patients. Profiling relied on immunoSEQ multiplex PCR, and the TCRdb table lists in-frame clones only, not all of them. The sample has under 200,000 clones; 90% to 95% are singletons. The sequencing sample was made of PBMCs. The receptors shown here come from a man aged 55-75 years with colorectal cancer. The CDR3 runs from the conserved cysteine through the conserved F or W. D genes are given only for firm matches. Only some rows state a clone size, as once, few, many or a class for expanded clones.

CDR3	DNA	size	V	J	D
CAWGQGRRNEQFF	TGTGCCTGGGGACAGGGGAGGCGCAATGAGCAGTTCTTC	-	TRBV30	TRBJ2-1	TRBD1
CATSDLGGLDQETQYF	TGTGCCACCAGTGATTTGGGGGGCCTGGACCAAGAGACCCAGTACTTC	-	TRBV24-1	TRBJ2-5	-
CAIGGMGDNEQFF	TGTGCCATCGGGGGGATGGGAGACAATGAGCAGTTCTTC	-	TRBV10-3	TRBJ2-1	-
CASSPGEDYGYTF	TGTGCCAGCTCACCAGGGGAGGACTATGGCTACACCTTC	-	TRBV18	TRBJ1-2	-
CASSQDRMSYEQYF	TGCGCCAGCAGCCAAGATAGGATGTCCTACGAGCAGTACTTC	-	TRBV4-3	TRBJ2-7	-
CASSQVLGSKNIQYF	TGTGCCAGCAGCCAAGTACTCGGGTCGAAAAACATTCAGTACTTC	-	TRBV3-1/TRBV3-2	TRBJ2-4	-
CASSIGNRGLETQYF	TGTGCCAGTAGTATAGGCAACAGGGGGCTGGAGACCCAGTACTTC	-	TRBV19	TRBJ2-5	TRBD1
CASSQGSGLALGTDTQYF	TGTGCCAGCAGCCAAGGGTCTGGACTAGCTCTGGGCACAGATACGCAGTATTTT	-	TRBV3-1/TRBV3-2	TRBJ2-3	TRBD2
CASSQDSRTEETQYF	TGCGCCAGCAGCCAAGATAGCAGAACAGAAGAGACCCAGTACTTC	-	TRBV4-3	TRBJ2-5	-
CASRWEDRGEAFF	TGTGCCAGCAGGTGGGAGGACAGAGGAGAAGCTTTCTTT	-	TRBV27	TRBJ1-1	-
CASSSRLAGQETQYF	TGCGCCAGCAGCTCGCGACTAGCGGGGCAAGAGACCCAGTACTTC	-	TRBV5-1	TRBJ2-5	TRBD2
CSVERGAYTEAFF	TGCAGCGTTGAAAGGGGGGCATATACTGAAGCTTTCTTT	-	TRBV29-1	TRBJ1-1	-
CASSSMGSGGELFF	TGTGCCAGTAGTTCGATGGGTAGTGGCGGGGAGCTGTTTTTT	-	TRBV19	TRBJ2-2	-
CASSLVGATTNTGELFF	TGTGCCAGCAGCTTAGTTGGGGCGACAACGAACACCGGGGAGCTGTTTTTT	-	TRBV7-8	TRBJ2-2	-
CASSEGNTEAFF	TGTGCCAGCAGTGAGGGGAACACTGAAGCTTTCTTT	once	TRBV6-1	TRBJ1-1	-
CASSSELHYGYTF	TGTGCCAGCAGCTCCGAACTCCACTATGGCTACACCTTC	-	TRBV7-2	TRBJ1-2	-
CSVEAGRILYF	TGCAGCGTTGAAGCGGGGCGAATATTGTACTTC	-	TRBV29-1	TRBJ2-5	-
CASSPAGASTDTQYF	TGTGCCAGCTCACCAGCGGGGGCGAGCACAGATACGCAGTATTTT	-	TRBV18	TRBJ2-3	-
CSVSILGFGDTEAFF	TGCAGCGTTTCCATACTGGGGTTCGGGGACACTGAAGCTTTCTTT	-	TRBV29-1	TRBJ1-1	-
CASSRDRDSNQPQHF	TGCGCCAGCAGTCGGGACAGGGACAGCAATCAGCCCCAGCATTTT	once	TRBV4-1	TRBJ1-5	TRBD1
CTSSQFYIPGLMLRSSYNEQFF	TGCACCAGCAGCCAATTTTATATCCCGGGACTGATGCTTCGAAGCTCCTACAATGAGCAGTTCTTC	-	TRBV1	TRBJ2-1	-
CASSPSSHWGETQYF	TGTGCCAGCAGCCCTTCATCCCATTGGGGAGAGACCCAGTACTTC	-	TRBV3-1/TRBV3-2	TRBJ2-5	-